The present T cell receptor (beta chain) was sequenced within a study of blood T cell repertoires in COVID-19. Background on the study: Whether acute or convalescent, the COVID-19 samples came from the United States, Italy and Spain.

There are 13 residues in the CDR3. Sequenced by immunoSEQ multiplex PCR; TCRdb stores in-frame clones only, minus some. The top ten clones hold 1.1% of a sample with roughly 190,000 clones, 75% to 90% of them seen once. The sample consisted of peripheral blood. The gene calls are TRBV12-1 and TRBJ2-7; the table's D call of TRBD2 was not tested on the DNA. TRBV12-1 is a pseudogene locus. The TCR sequence derives from a man in his thirties or forties with acute or convalescent COVID-19. The CDR3 sequence is CASSFGYGYEQYF. In nucleotides, the CDR3 is TGTGCCAGCAGCTTTGGTTACGGCTACGAGCAGTACTTC.